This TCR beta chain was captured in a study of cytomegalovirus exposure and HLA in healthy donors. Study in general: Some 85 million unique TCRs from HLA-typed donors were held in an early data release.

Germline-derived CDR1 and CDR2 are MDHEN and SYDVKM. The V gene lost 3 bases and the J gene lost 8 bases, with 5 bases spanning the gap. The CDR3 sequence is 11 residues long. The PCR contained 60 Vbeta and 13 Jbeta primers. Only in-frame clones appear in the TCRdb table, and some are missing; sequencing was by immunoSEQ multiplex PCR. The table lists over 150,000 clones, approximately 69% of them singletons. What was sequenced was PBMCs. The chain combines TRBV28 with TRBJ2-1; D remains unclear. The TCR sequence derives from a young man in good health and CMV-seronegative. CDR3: CASSFFDEQFF. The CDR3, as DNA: TGTGCCAGCAGTTTTTTCGATGAGCAGTTCTTC.